The 10 T cell receptor beta chains below all came from one sample that was sequenced in a study of T cell repertoires in cytomegalovirus infection. TCRdb itself ran the reads through MiXCR, one entry per CDR3 protein. This table has fewer than 1,000,000 distinct CDR3 sequences, 30% to 40% appearing once. These receptors have no identified antigens. Sample: cultured CD8+ T cells from PBMCs, taken from culture after CMV antigen stimulation. Receptors were obtained from a human donor in good health (CMV status not recorded). Some clones in this sample may be carry-over from other donors' samples.

In this sample, this clonotype turned up a few times. The rearrangement links TRBV7-6 to TRBJ2-7; 9 bases fit TRBD1. V dropped 2 bases and J dropped 5; count of bases not matched to a gene: 1. This CDR3 contains 13 residues. Germline CDR1 is SGHVS and CDR2 is FNYEAQ. CDR3 residues: CASSLNRGHEQYV. As DNA, the CDR3 is TGTGCCAGCAGCTTAAACAGGGGGCACGAGCAGTACGTC.

Turning to this clonotype: A read error may account for a junction end that differs from germline. This chain uses TRBV7-2 with TRBJ1-6; D might be TRBD1 (5 bases). The CDR3 is 14 residues long. From germline, CDR1 is SGHTA and CDR2 FQGNSA. CDR3 in DNA: TGTGCCATCAGCTTGGGGGGTATCGATTCACCCCTCCACTTT. This codes for CAISLGGIDSPLHF.

This clonotype was recorded many times. V is TRBV28 and J is TRBJ1-3, with no clear D. Per the germline V gene, CDR1 is MDHEN and CDR2 is SYDVKM. V lost 6 bases, J lost 4 bases, and 16 bases lay in between. This CDR3 is 15 amino acids long. CDR3 in amino acids: CASSPLELGGNTIYF. Here the CDR3 DNA reads TGTGCCAGCAGCCCGTTAGAATTAGGAGGAAACACCATATATTTT. The complete variable domain, with remaining parts taken from reference TRBV28 and TRBJ1-3, reads DVKVTQSSRYLVKRTGEKVFLECVQDMDHENMFWYRQDPGLGLRLIYFSYDVKMKEKGDIPEGYSVSREKKERFSLILESASTNQTSMYLCASSPLELGGNTIYFGEGSWLTVV.

This chain links TRBV29-1 with TRBJ1-1; unclear D gene. Germline CDR1 reads SQVTM; CDR2 reads ANQGSEA. The CDR3 has 12 residues. The ends were cut back, 2 bases at V and 1 base at J, with 5 bases in the middle. CDR3 amino acids: CSVELTNTEAFF. CDR3 coding DNA: TGCAGCGTTGAACTAACGAACACTGAAGCTTTCTTT.

This clonotype was found a few times. This rearrangement joins TRBV5-5 to TRBJ1-2; D not resolved. Germline V gives CDR1 SGHKS, CDR2 YYEKEE (reference sequence). The CDR3 spans 15 residues. The germline V and J ends were trimmed by 5 bases and 6 bases, with 20 bases remaining between them. The CDR3 bases are TGTGCCAGCAGTCTCCAGGCATTGGACTATGATGGCTACACCTTC. This sequence encodes CASSLQALDYDGYTF.

In its sample, this clonotype was seen many times. This rearrangement joins TRBV7-6 to TRBJ2-1; D is tentatively TRBD1 or TRBD2 (5 bases each). Trimming stripped 2 bases from V and 0 bases from J, with 11 bases between. The germline V gene encodes CDR1 SGHVS and CDR2 FNYEAQ. The length of the CDR3 is 16 residues. The CDR3 DNA follows: TGTGCCAGCAGCTTAATCGCAGGGAGCTCCTACAATGAGCAGTTCTTC. It specifies CASSLIAGSSYNEQFF.

This clonotype was observed a handful of times. The chain combines TRBV12-3 or TRBV12-4 with TRBJ2-3; a possible D gene is TRBD2 (6 bases). This CDR3 has 13 residues. Trimming removed 6 bases at V and 7 bases at J, with 14 bases between. CDR3 DNA sequence: TGTGCCAGCAGGCCCCGGGACTCTTATACGCAGTATTTT. Its translation is CASRPRDSYTQYF.

This clonotype was found once. This sequence joins TRBV6-6 and TRBJ1-1, with 11 nucleotides matching TRBD1. The CDR3 has 15 residues. Germline CDR1 is MNHNY and CDR2 is SVGAGI (reference sequence). Unmatched junction bases numbered 4, after V lost 4 bases and J lost 3 bases. The CDR3 region has the DNA TGTGCCAGCAGTTCCCTGGGACAGGGGGACACTGAAGCTTTCTTT. As protein: CASSSLGQGDTEAFF.

The chain joins TRBV15 to TRBJ2-3; possibly TRBD1 for D (5 bases). Trimming took 2 bases from V and 2 from J, leaving 11 bases between them. Germline CDR1 reads LNHNV; CDR2 reads YYDKDF (reference sequence). The CDR3 sequence is 15 residues long. CDR3 in DNA: TGTGCCACCAGCAGAAGGGGAAGGTTCACAGATACGCAGTATTTT. Translated: CATSRRGRFTDTQYF.

J is TRBJ2-7 and V is TRBV13; 9 bases are shared with TRBD2. V shed 5 bases, J shed 5 bases, and the junction held 4 bases outside the gene matches. The germline CDR1 and CDR2 sequences are PRHDT and FYEKMQ (reference sequence). This CDR3 is built from 13 residues. The CDR3 region has the DNA TGTGCCAGCAGCCCGCGGGGGGGAAACGAGCAGTACTTC. This translates into CASSPRGGNEQYF.